A selection of T cell receptor beta chains follows, all from one sample in a study of blood T cells in healthy people across ages. In TCRdb, the 5' RACE reads were re-called with MiXCR into one record per CDR3 protein. The table shows under 1,000,000 distinct CDR3 sequences, with 46% occurring only once. The sequenced sample consisted of blood. The receptors stem from a man older than 75 in good health. Both conserved end residues are part of each CDR3.

cdr3_aa,j_call,v_call
CASSWGGEGNTIYF,TRBJ1-3,TRBV7-2
CAGSLNGGKETQYF,TRBJ2-5,TRBV7-2
CASSKARRAYGSYNEQFF,TRBJ2-1,TRBV21-1
CASRDSHYNEQFF,TRBJ2-1,TRBV19
CASSWRWAHEQYF,.,TRBV28
CASSPLSSASGGAQYF,TRBJ2-7,TRBV6-2/TRBV6-3
CASSRDQRETQYF,.,TRBV14
CASSLVLAGSLGELFF,TRBJ2-2,TRBV11-2
CASSLGASGVETQYF,.,TRBV25-1
CASSVGQGDNSPLHF,TRBJ1-6,TRBV2
CASSVAPRGFTRQERGQETQYF,TRBJ2-5,TRBV9
CASSSGQFNEQFF,TRBJ2-1,TRBV7-2
CATSAGRTEDPYEQYF,TRBJ2-7,TRBV24-1
CSALGVGLRYNEQYF,.,TRBV29-1
CASSLVFRLEGFGTDTQYF,TRBJ2-3,TRBV7-9
CASSQTGTSGDSYNEQFF,TRBJ2-1,TRBV7-9
CASSLVGTGNNSPLHF,TRBJ1-6,TRBV7-2
CASSQDLGTGAYSNQPQHF,TRBJ1-5,TRBV4-3
CASRERVSTDTQYF,TRBJ2-3,TRBV7-2
CASSTTGDRQETQYF,TRBJ2-5,TRBV7-3
CASSQERWDSEAFF,TRBJ1-1,TRBV3-1
CASSSGLPHEQYF,.,TRBV5-5
CASSQLDLATNEKLFF,TRBJ1-4,TRBV3-1
CASSLAQNNEQFF,TRBJ2-1,TRBV5-1
CASSAGPGMNSPLHF,TRBJ1-6,TRBV9
CASSQERAYYEQYF,TRBJ2-7,TRBV4-3
CASSDRAASGTNEQFF,TRBJ2-1,TRBV5-1
CASSPTSGSPYEQYF,TRBJ2-7,TRBV5-1
CAISDRSGGTDTQYF,TRBJ2-3,TRBV10-3
CASSLGEDTYEQYF,TRBJ2-7,TRBV5-1
CSARLGEETQYF,TRBJ2-5,TRBV20-1
CASSLTGRKETQYF,.,TRBV7-8
CAISESGGYEQYF,TRBJ2-7,TRBV10-3
CASSLEGLGGYTF,TRBJ1-2,TRBV27
CASSEGGRGTDTQYF,TRBJ2-3,TRBV6-4
CASSHDPARRRGYNEQFF,TRBJ2-1,TRBV3-1
CASSLGGVSTEAFF,TRBJ1-1,TRBV13
CASSYQGLGYEQYF,TRBJ2-7,TRBV5-5
CASSQGHGIQYF,TRBJ2-4,TRBV28
CSAPPTTSDTYEQYF,TRBJ2-7,TRBV20-1
CTSSAPGQGVKNIQYF,TRBJ2-4,TRBV28
CASSSPGEGAYEQYF,TRBJ2-7,TRBV28
CASSWAGPVQYF,TRBJ2-4,TRBV6-2/TRBV6-3
CSARDHRGQKDTQYF,TRBJ2-3,TRBV20-1
CSASLLGLDGYTF,TRBJ1-2,TRBV20-1
CASSFGLAGHNEQFF,TRBJ2-1,TRBV7-2
CASNLQGQNTEAFF,TRBJ1-1,TRBV2
CASSRGGDSPLHF,TRBJ1-6,TRBV7-9
CASSYSGQGGHEQYF,.,TRBV6-6
CASSGGAGDPHEQYF,.,TRBV9
CANSPMGLAGAWGETQYF,TRBJ2-5,TRBV3-1
CASSEGVEITDTQYF,TRBJ2-3,TRBV6-4
CASSPPGLAGDTQYF,TRBJ2-3,TRBV27